Shown below are 29 T cell receptor beta chains from a single sample sequenced in a study of neoadjuvant anti-PD-1 for oral cavity cancer (dated by TCRdb to 2020 to 2023). According to the study, the label for this sample's time point signals: after neoadjuvant nivolumab, at surgical resection. The library came from the immunoSEQ multiplex PCR assay. Not all clones reach the TCRdb copy of this immuneACCESS table, which keeps in-frame sequences only. Checked studies attribute under half of the gap to unresolved V genes and leave the rest unexplained. This sample lists roughly 7,500 clones; 60% to 80% were detected once. The top ten clones comprise roughly 3% of the sample. The starting material was PBMCs, obtained after nivolumab (anti-PD-1) treatment. Receptors originate from a person aged 35-79 years with oral cavity squamous cell carcinoma.

The chain recombines TRBV28 with TRBJ2-1; 8 bases are a match to TRBD1. This CDR3 region has 15 residues. The ends lost 6 bases at V and 5 bases at J; junction bases unmatched: 9. Germline CDR1 is MDHEN and CDR2 is SYDVKM. The DNA for the CDR3 is TGTGCCAGCAGCCTTATCGGACAGGGACACAATGAGCAGTTCTTC. It specifies CASSLIGQGHNEQFF.

This clone came up a few times. The J gene is TRBJ1-4, the V gene TRBV30; a weak D match, TRBD1 (6 bases). Germline loops: CDR1 GTSNPN, CDR2 SVGIG (reference sequence). The CDR3 covers 15 residues. The ends were cut back, 1 base at V and 5 bases at J, with 14 bases in the middle. The CDR3 sequence: CAWSATLRGNEKLFF. The CDR3 DNA is TGTGCCTGGAGTGCTACGCTGAGGGGGAATGAAAAACTGTTTTTT.

This clone came up a few times. J is TRBJ2-2 and V is TRBV27, with unresolved D. The CDR3 has 16 residues. Per the germline V gene, CDR1 is MNHEY and CDR2 is SMNVEV (reference sequence). V shed 1 base and J shed 4 bases, with 13 bases lying between them. DNA for the CDR3: TGTGCCAGCAGTTTATATTTGTCCCCGGTCACCGGGGAGCTGTTTTTT. It codes for CASSLYLSPVTGELFF.

The chain employs TRBV18 and TRBJ1-2; D is unresolved. V was cut by 2 bases and J by 0 bases, with 13 bases left in between. The CDR3 totals 16 residues. Germline assignment: CDR1 KGHSH and CDR2 LQKENI. The CDR3 here is CASSPWAGETNYGYTF. CDR3 DNA: TGTGCCAGCTCACCATGGGCAGGCGAAACTAACTATGGCTACACCTTC.

This clone has only a few counts. The chain carries TRBV5-6 and TRBJ1-2; D gene unclear. Germline V gene data show CDR1 as SGHDT and CDR2 as YYEEEE. V lost 8 bases and J lost 1, with 15 bases in between. This CDR3 region has 14 residues. Here the CDR3 DNA reads TGTGCCAGTGGGAGATGGCAGATTAACTATGGCTACACCTTC. Its protein is CASGRWQINYGYTF.

This clone was counted a single time. The genes are TRBV10-2 and TRBJ2-6; D tentatively reads TRBD1 or TRBD2 (6 bases each). The length of the CDR3 is 19 residues. Trimming stripped 5 bases from V and 0 bases from J, with 20 bases between. Germline V CDR1 and CDR2: WSHSY, SAAADI. CDR3 region: CASSRLGGGGSSGANVLTF. The CDR3 DNA follows: TGCGCCAGCAGTCGGTTGGGAGGAGGGGGTAGCTCTGGGGCCAACGTCCTGACTTTC.

The chain employs TRBV7-2 and TRBJ2-6; no firm D call. The V end lost 4 bases, the J end lost 0 bases, and 1 base lay between the germline ends. The CDR3 contains 13 residues. CDR1 and CDR2 (germline): SGHTA, FQGNSA. The CDR3 DNA is TGTGCCAGCAGCTCCTCTGGGGCCAACGTCCTGACTTTC. Translation: CASSSSGANVLTF.

The J gene is TRBJ1-5, the V gene TRBV18; a possible D gene is TRBD1 (6 bases). Trimming shortened V by 2 bases and J by 4 bases, and 12 bases separated the two germline ends. Germline-derived CDR1 and CDR2 are KGHSH and LQKENI. This CDR3 has 15 amino acids. The CDR3 coding sequence is TGTGCCAGCTCACCAACAGGGTCCAGTAATCAGCCCCAGCATTTT. Protein: CASSPTGSSNQPQHF.

This clone came up a few times. This chain links TRBV15 with TRBJ1-2; D remains unclear. The V end was cut by 1 base, the J end by 8 bases, with 23 bases between. The CDR3 extends over 17 amino acids. Germline V CDR1 and CDR2: LNHNV, YYDKDF (reference sequence). The CDR3 DNA is TGTGCCACCAGCAGAGGGATAGACCCGGGCCCCTCTAACGGCTACACCTTC. Encoded protein: CATSRGIDPGPSNGYTF.

This clone was counted between two and nine times. The rearrangement links TRBV18 to TRBJ1-5; D unresolved. V lost 9 bases and J lost 0, with 12 bases in between. CDR1 and CDR2 (germline): KGHSH, LQKENI. The CDR3 has 14 amino acids. The CDR3 DNA reads as TGTGCCAGTGCGACGGAGTATAGCAATCAGCCCCAGCATTTT. This translates into CASATEYSNQPQHF.

The gene calls are TRBV19 and TRBJ1-6; TRBD1 is a possible D gene (6 bases). This CDR3 spans 14 amino acids. Germline V gene data show CDR1 as LNHDA and CDR2 as SQIVND (reference sequence). Trimming took 7 bases from V and 7 from J, leaving 14 bases between them. The CDR3 DNA follows: TGTGCCAGTAAAGTATCAGGGGAGAATTCACCCCTCCACTTT. Protein: CASKVSGENSPLHF.

The gene calls are TRBV11-2 and TRBJ2-5; D unresolved. CDR1 is SGHAT, CDR2 FQNNGV, per germline. The V end was cut by 3 bases, the J end by 2 bases, with 10 bases between. The CDR3 extends over 14 amino acids. DNA for the CDR3: TGTGCCAGCAGCTTCGGCAGAGATCAAGAGACCCAGTACTTC. Amino acids: CASSFGRDQETQYF.

This chain joins TRBV5-4 and TRBJ1-6; 7 positions agree with TRBD1. The CDR3 consists of 14 residues. Germline-derived CDR1 and CDR2 are SGHNT and YYREEE (reference sequence). The trim removed 1 base at V and 10 bases at J, leaving 5 bases unmatched. Here the CDR3 reads CASSLRDSGSPLHF. CDR3 DNA: TGTGCCAGCAGCTTGAGGGACAGCGGGTCACCCCTCCACTTT.

The rearrangement links TRBV25-1 to TRBJ1-1; perhaps TRBD1 as D (5 bases). This CDR3 has 13 residues. Between the trimmed V and J ends, which lost 5 bases and 4 bases, there was a span of 11 bases. CDR1 and CDR2 (germline): MGHDK, SYGVNS. CDR3 DNA: TGTGCCAGCAGTCCCCAGGGTGGCACTGAAGCTTTCTTT. It translates to CASSPQGGTEAFF.

This chain uses TRBV4-3 with TRBJ2-7; 12 positions agree with TRBD1. In germline, CDR1 is LGHNA, CDR2 YSLEER. The CDR3 consists of 16 residues. V was clipped by 3 bases and J by 7 bases; unmatched bases: 10. The CDR3 protein is CASSQLPGQGAREQYF. The DNA of the CDR3 is TGCGCCAGCAGCCAGCTCCCGGGACAGGGGGCCAGAGAGCAGTACTTC.

The chain employs TRBV10-1 and TRBJ2-3; no firm D call. Trimming left V 0 bases short and J 4 bases short, with 2 bases between. CDR1 and CDR2 from the germline V gene are WNHNN and SYGVQD (reference sequence). The CDR3 loop spans 12 amino acids. The CDR3: CASSESADTQYF. CDR3 coding DNA: TGCGCCAGCAGTGAGTCCGCAGATACGCAGTATTTT.

This chain joins TRBV6-1 and TRBJ1-5, with a weak D call TRBD1 (6 bases). CDR1 is MNHNS and CDR2 is SASEGT in the germline V gene. The CDR3 runs 15 residues. Trimming stripped 8 bases from V and 5 bases from J, with 19 bases between. For the CDR3, the DNA is TGTGCCAGCGAAATATACAGGGTCGGCGATCAGCCCCAGCATTTT. Protein: CASEIYRVGDQPQHF.

In nucleotides, the CDR3 is TGTGCCAGCAGTGAAGGTGTGGCAGGCGCTGTGGATGAGCAGTTCTTC. Translation: CASSEGVAGAVDEQFF. V and J are TRBV6-1 and TRBJ2-1; D uncertain. CDR1 and CDR2 from the germline V gene are MNHNS and SASEGT. The CDR3 runs to 16 residues. Between the trimmed V and J ends, which lost 1 base and 8 bases, there was a span of 18 bases.

This clone was found a few times. The chain has TRBV5-8 and TRBJ1-6; maybe TRBD1 (6 bases). V shed 5 bases and J shed 5 bases, with 11 bases lying between them. CDR1 and CDR2 from the germline V gene are SGHTS and YDEGEE. This CDR3 is 14 amino acids long. For the CDR3, the DNA is TGTGCCAGCAGGCGATACAGGGATAATTCACCCCTCCACTTT. Protein product: CASRRYRDNSPLHF.

This clone was observed once. V and J are TRBV7-2 and TRBJ2-5; unclear D gene. Trimming took off 4 bases at V and 5 bases at J, with 20 bases between the two ends. The CDR3 runs to 16 residues. CDR1 and CDR2 (germline): SGHTA, FQGNSA. CDR3 region: CASSSVESTGEETQYF. CDR3 nucleotide sequence: TGTGCCAGCAGCTCCGTGGAGAGCACCGGTGAGGAGACCCAGTACTTC.

The chain links TRBV25-1 to TRBJ2-7, with TRBD2 matching over 7 bases. This CDR3 has 15 amino acids. J gave up 2 bases and V 5 bases, and 9 bases lay outside the gene matches. Germline CDR1 MGHDK, CDR2 SYGVNS. The CDR3 is CASSPHMGGAYEQYF. As DNA, the CDR3 is TGTGCCAGCAGTCCACACATGGGGGGGGCCTACGAGCAGTACTTC.

V is TRBV7-2 and J is TRBJ2-7; 10 positions agree with TRBD1. Trimming at V came to 1 base and at J to 1 base, leaving 4 bases not matched to a gene. The CDR3 is made up of 16 amino acids. Germline V gives CDR1 SGHTA, CDR2 FQGNSA. The chain's CDR3 is CASSLGWGQGSYEQYF. The CDR3 nucleotides are TGTGCCAGCAGCTTAGGCTGGGGACAGGGGTCCTACGAGCAGTACTTC. The full variable domain, completed using reference TRBV7-2 and TRBJ2-7, is GAGVSQSPSNKVTEKGKDVELRCDPISGHTALYWYRQSLGQGLEFLIYFQGNSAPDKSGLPSDRFSAERTGGSVSTLTIQRTQQEDSAVYLCASSLGWGQGSYEQYFGPGTRLTVT.

This chain uses TRBV11-2 with TRBJ2-1, with 9 bases identical to TRBD2. J lost 8 bases, V lost 2 bases, and 7 bases had no gene match. The CDR3 is made up of 15 amino acids. Per the germline V gene, CDR1 is SGHAT and CDR2 is FQNNGV. The CDR3 DNA sequence: TGTGCCAGCAGCTTATGGGCTAGCGGGGCAGATGAGCAGTTCTTC. Protein product: CASSLWASGADEQFF.

CDR3 amino acids: CASSYTGGDQPQHF. The CDR3 DNA reads TGTGCCAGCAGTTACACAGGGGGCGATCAGCCCCAGCATTTT. This chain joins TRBV6-5 and TRBJ1-5, with 9 bases fitting TRBD1. CDR3 length: 14 amino acids. V shed 2 bases and J 5 bases; nucleotides not matched to a gene: 1. The germline CDR1 and CDR2 sequences are MNHEY and SVGAGI.

V usage is TRBV6-5 and J usage is TRBJ2-7; D perhaps matches TRBD2 (5 bases). The CDR3 is 15 residues long. V lost 6 bases and J 0 bases, leaving 15 bases between the germline ends. In germline, CDR1 is MNHEY, CDR2 SVGAGI. CDR3 bases: TGTGCCAGCAGCCCCCTAGCAGAGGGCTCCTACGAGCAGTACTTC. As protein: CASSPLAEGSYEQYF.

By its share, this clone is medium-sized. The V call is TRBV4-2, the J call TRBJ2-2; D unresolved. The germline V gene has CDR1 LGHNA and CDR2 YNFKEQ. This CDR3 contains 14 residues. V was shortened by 6 bases and J by 1 base, with 9 bases between the two germline ends. The CDR3 protein is CASSHTENTGELFF. In DNA, the CDR3 is TGTGCCAGCAGTCATACAGAGAACACCGGGGAGCTGTTTTTT.

This clone was detected only once. The rearrangement uses TRBV5-1 and TRBJ2-7; possibly TRBD2 for D (5 bases). Germline CDR1 reads SGHRS; CDR2 reads YFSETQ. This CDR3 is built from 13 residues. Deletions cut 4 bases from V and 5 bases from J, with 13 bases between. The CDR3 DNA is TGCGCCAGCAGCCAGGACTCTTCAAACGAGCAGTACTTC. Translation: CASSQDSSNEQYF.

The chain joins TRBV19 to TRBJ1-2; TRBD1 aligns across 8 bases. Germline V gives CDR1 LNHDA, CDR2 SQIVND (reference sequence). After removal of 7 bases from V and 4 bases from J, the junction contained 11 bases not matched to a gene. This CDR3 contains 15 residues. This CDR3 is CASTPRDRGFYGYTF. The CDR3 DNA follows: TGTGCCAGTACCCCCCGCGACAGGGGTTTCTATGGCTACACCTTC.

Written as DNA, the CDR3 is TGTGCCAGCAGTCAGAGCAGGTATTTACAAAGTCGGGCCAACGTCCTGACTTTC. Protein sequence: CASSQSRYLQSRANVLTF. The rearrangement joins TRBV6-7 to TRBJ2-6; no firm D call. TRBV6-7 is flagged as an ORF with uncertain function. V was cut by 5 bases and J by 5 bases, with 22 bases left in between. The CDR3 loop spans 18 amino acids.